The present entry profiles one T cell receptor beta chain with its context. The second PCR ran 7 to 11 cycles with a sample-barcoded 5' primer and J-beta primers. TCRdb used MiXCR to reprocess the 5' RACE reads, holding one entry per CDR3 protein. The sample holds about 680,000 distinct CDR3 sequences; 49% are singletons and the top ten take about 32%. These data are taken from a study of blood T cells in healthy people across ages. The germline V gene has CDR1 DFQATT and CDR2 SNEGSKA (reference sequence). The germline V and J ends were trimmed by 2 bases and 1 base, with 15 bases remaining between them. This CDR3 region has 16 residues.

The source of this sequence is a woman in her sixties or seventies in good health. This chain joins TRBV20-1 and TRBJ1-5; a weak D match, TRBD1 (5 bases). Sequencing was done on a sample of blood. The CDR3 here is CSARPSDRTSNQPQHF. CDR3 coding DNA: TGCAGTGCTAGACCCAGTGACAGAACCAGCAATCAGCCCCAGCATTTT.